Listed here is a single T cell receptor (beta chain). Assay used: immunoSEQ multiplex PCR; TCRdb lists only in-frame clones, some missing. The sample contains about 170,000 clones, more than 85% of which appear only once. These data are taken from a study of T cell responses to AZD1222 COVID-19 vaccine. V was pared by 3 bases and J by 9 bases, with 6 bases of the junction left unmatched. This CDR3 is 13 amino acids long. CDR1 DFQATT and CDR2 SNEGSKA come from the germline V gene (reference sequence). The specimen comprised peripheral blood, sampled on day 0 of AZD1222 vaccination. This chain connects TRBV20-1 to TRBJ2-1, with 9 bases matching TRBD2. This receptor was identified in an adult in good health. The DNA for the CDR3 is TGCAGTGCTAGTTCCCTAGCGGGGAGTGAGCAGTTCTTC. Translating gives CSASSLAGSEQFF.